This T cell receptor (beta chain) was identified in a study of cytomegalovirus exposure and HLA in healthy donors. Findings and caveats of the study: An analysis that was carried out later associated fewer than 20,000 TCR beta sequences with HLA alleles at 0.05 false discovery rate. In a later analysis, across HLA loci, associated TCR counts were highest for DRB1, lowest for HLA-C. Reportedly, a later analysis found an Asian-associated ancestry cluster had fewer N-insertions than the roughly 700-donor mean. A previous analysis found most TCR beta V segments productive roughly 87% or roughly 30% of the time.

The CDR3 length is 15 residues. Trimming removed 5 bases from V and 5 bases from J; junction bases left unmatched: 10. The germline gives CDR1 SGDLS, CDR2 YYNGEE. PCR was performed using 60 Vbeta and 13 Jbeta primers. The assay was immunoSEQ multiplex PCR, and TCRdb's table has in-frame clones only and misses some. The profile shows 130,000 to 150,000 clones, approximately 79% of them singletons. Note on this clone: Its antigen is unknown.

The chain combines TRBV9 with TRBJ2-1; 7 nucleotides align to TRBD2. This sequence originates from a man between 18 and 29 years old in good health and CMV-seropositive. The sample taken for sequencing was PBMCs. This CDR3 reads CASSPRAGVDNEQFF. The CDR3 nucleotides read TGTGCCAGCAGTCCCCGGGCGGGAGTAGACAATGAGCAGTTCTTC.